Listed below are T cell receptor beta chains from one sample, sequenced in a study of blood T cell repertoires in COVID-19. Here immunoSEQ multiplex PCR was the method, and the copy in TCRdb shows in-frame clones only, minus some. Of about 380,000 clones detected, 85% appear once; the ten largest clones hold 3.6%. Sequenced input: peripheral blood. The origin of the receptors is a woman aged 18-35 years with acute or convalescent COVID-19. Each CDR3 is given with its conserved first and last residue. D genes are given only for firm matches. Size is stated for part of the rows, as once, few or many counts, or as a class when the clone is expanded.

D gene | J gene | clone size | V gene | CDR3 protein | CDR3 DNA
NA | TRBJ1-2 | NA | TRBV5-5 | CASSLSGGQGHGYTF | TGTGCCAGCAGCTTATCGGGGGGCCAGGGACATGGCTACACCTTC
NA | TRBJ1-1 | NA | TRBV5-8 | CASSLGGRATEAFF | TGTGCCAGCAGCTTGGGGGGCAGGGCCACTGAAGCTTTCTTT
TRBD1 | TRBJ1-2 | few | TRBV27 | CASSPTTGVVGGYTF | TGTGCCAGCAGTCCTACGACAGGGGTAGTCGGTGGCTACACCTTC
NA | TRBJ2-3 | NA | TRBV4-2 | CASSQGGQGDTQYF | TGTGCCAGCAGCCAAGGGGGGCAAGGAGATACGCAGTATTTT
TRBD1 | TRBJ1-5 | NA | TRBV4-1 | CASSPGQGSQPQHF | TGCGCCAGCAGCCCCGGACAGGGCAGTCAGCCCCAGCATTTT
TRBD2 | TRBJ2-7 | few | TRBV5-4 | CASSSAGGGTYEQYF | TGTGCCAGCAGCTCTGCCGGGGGGGGGACCTACGAGCAGTACTTC
NA | TRBJ1-1 | once | TRBV12-5 | CASGLEIQGRAFF | TGTGCTAGTGGTTTGGAGATACAGGGTAGGGCTTTCTTT
NA | TRBJ1-2 | NA | TRBV19 | CASSPSGLNGYTF | TGTGCCAGTAGTCCAAGCGGCCTAAATGGCTACACCTTC
TRBD1 | TRBJ2-6 | NA | TRBV3-1/TRBV3-2 | CASSQGADRGGRANVLTF | TGTGCCAGCAGCCAAGGAGCAGACAGGGGAGGTAGGGCCAACGTCCTGACTTTC
TRBD1 | TRBJ1-4 | NA | TRBV9 | CASSVGGQVNEKLFF | TGTGCCAGCAGCGTAGGGGGACAGGTGAATGAAAAACTGTTTTTT
TRBD1 | TRBJ1-1 | NA | TRBV25-1 | CASSEYLFGGQYTEAFF | TGTGCCAGCAGTGAATATCTTTTCGGGGGACAGTACACTGAAGCTTTCTTT
NA | TRBJ1-1 | NA | TRBV27 | CASSPTTGNTEAFF | TGTGCCAGCAGTCCGACGACAGGGAACACTGAAGCTTTCTTT
NA | TRBJ1-3 | NA | TRBV14 | CASSLATGGNTIYF | TGTGCCAGCAGCCTAGCCACGGGTGGAAACACCATATATTTT
TRBD1 | TRBJ1-6 | NA | TRBV15 | CATSRDREASPLHF | TGTGCCACCAGCAGGGACAGGGAGGCTTCACCCCTCCACTTT
NA | TRBJ1-4 | NA | TRBV9 | CASTRTGNEKLFF | TGTGCCAGCACCCGGACTGGGAATGAAAAACTGTTTTTT
TRBD2 | TRBJ2-1 | NA | TRBV7-3 | CASSLSPLRGRRNNEQFF | TGTGCCAGCAGCTTAAGCCCCCTGCGCGGGAGGCGAAACAATGAGCAGTTCTTC
NA | TRBJ2-5 | NA | TRBV19 | CASSIVGTQETQYF | TGTGCCAGTAGTATAGTTGGGACTCAGGAGACCCAGTACTTC
TRBD1 | TRBJ1-2 | NA | TRBV3-1/TRBV3-2 | CASSHRTGGGYTF | TGTGCCAGCAGCCATCGGACAGGGGGTGGCTACACCTTC
NA | TRBJ2-1 | NA | TRBV7-2 | CASSYTHNEQFF | TGTGCCAGCAGCTACACGCACAATGAGCAGTTCTTC
TRBD1 | TRBJ1-5 | NA | TRBV19 | CASRPGQMRGNQPQHF | TGTGCCAGTAGACCGGGACAGATGCGGGGCAATCAGCCCCAGCATTTT
TRBD1 | TRBJ1-6 | NA | TRBV30 | CAWSGDRGYKPLHF | TGTGCCTGGAGCGGGGACAGGGGGTACAAACCCCTCCACTTT
NA | TRBJ1-5 | NA | TRBV12-5 | CASGLVLGGPYSNQPQHF | TGTGCTAGTGGTTTGGTACTTGGGGGCCCATATAGCAATCAGCCCCAGCATTTT
NA | TRBJ1-4 | once | TRBV7-9 | CASSLAQTNEKLFF | TGTGCCAGCAGCTTAGCCCAGACTAATGAAAAACTGTTTTTT
NA | TRBJ1-2 | NA | TRBV19 | CASSMRGNYGYTF | TGTGCCAGTAGTATGAGAGGGAACTATGGCTACACCTTC
NA | TRBJ1-5 | NA | TRBV5-4 | CASSSAPGGNQPQHF | TGTGCCAGCAGCTCCGCTCCAGGCGGCAATCAGCCCCAGCATTTT
NA | TRBJ2-1 | NA | TRBV19 | CASVTGYNEQFF | TGTGCCAGTGTCACAGGCTACAATGAGCAGTTCTTC
NA | TRBJ1-4 | NA | TRBV18 | CASSLDAGTSNEKLFF | TGTGCCAGCTCACTCGACGCGGGGACTTCTAATGAAAAACTGTTTTTT
TRBD1 | TRBJ2-1 | NA | TRBV5-1 | CASSIGQAPEQFF | TGCGCCAGCAGCATCGGACAGGCCCCTGAGCAGTTCTTC
NA | TRBJ1-1 | NA | TRBV9 | CASSVRVGAEAFF | TGTGCCAGCAGCGTACGGGTCGGGGCTGAAGCTTTCTTT
TRBD2 | TRBJ2-1 | NA | TRBV7-9 | CASSPPLLAANNEQFF | TGTGCCAGCAGCCCACCTTTGCTAGCGGCAAACAATGAGCAGTTCTTC
NA | TRBJ2-7 | NA | TRBV11-2 | CASSRYGRDEQYF | TGTGCCAGCAGCCGATACGGCAGGGACGAGCAGTACTTC
NA | TRBJ1-1 | few | TRBV20-1 | CGTAGDTEAFF | TGCGGAACGGCAGGGGACACTGAAGCTTTCTTT
TRBD1 | TRBJ1-4 | NA | TRBV24-1 | CATSDLRQGKATNEKLFF | TGTGCCACCAGTGATTTGAGACAGGGGAAAGCAACTAATGAAAAACTGTTTTTT
NA | TRBJ2-7 | NA | TRBV7-9 | CASSPGQWEQYF | TGTGCCAGCAGCCCTGGACAGTGGGAGCAGTACTTC
NA | TRBJ1-2 | NA | TRBV6-2/TRBV6-3 | CASSYTGNYGYTF | TGTGCCAGCAGTTACACAGGAAACTATGGCTACACCTTC
TRBD2 | TRBJ2-3 | NA | TRBV24-1 | CATSDRTSGRSDTQYF | TGTGCCACCAGTGACCGGACTAGCGGGAGGTCCGATACGCAGTATTTT
TRBD1 | TRBJ1-2 | NA | TRBV19 | CASSIEATGYGYTF | TGTGCCAGTAGTATAGAAGCGACAGGGTATGGCTACACCTTC
TRBD1 | TRBJ2-6 | once | TRBV2 | CASMTGTGIPGANVLTF | TGTGCCAGCATGACCGGGACAGGAATTCCTGGGGCCAACGTCCTGACTTTC
TRBD2 | TRBJ2-2 | NA | TRBV5-8 | CASSPFGLAGDGELFF | TGTGCCAGCTCTCCCTTTGGACTAGCGGGAGACGGGGAGCTGTTTTTT
NA | TRBJ1-1 | NA | TRBV30 | CAWSQANTEAFF | TGTGCCTGGAGTCAGGCGAACACTGAAGCTTTCTTT
NA | TRBJ1-1 | NA | TRBV11-1 | CASSLTGQNEAFF | TGTGCCAGCAGCTTAACTGGACAGAATGAAGCTTTCTTT
NA | TRBJ1-3 | NA | TRBV6-5 | CASTVGGVSGNTIYF | TGTGCCAGCACCGTCGGAGGGGTCTCTGGAAACACCATATATTTT
NA | TRBJ1-5 | NA | TRBV6-5 | CASSPGSNQPQHF | TGTGCCAGCAGTCCGGGTAGCAATCAGCCCCAGCATTTT
TRBD1 | TRBJ1-1 | once | TRBV28 | CASSIRPGQGRPEAFF | TGTGCCAGCAGTATCCGACCGGGACAGGGGAGGCCTGAAGCTTTCTTT
TRBD2 | TRBJ2-1 | NA | TRBV28 | CASSLLAEKNNEQFF | TGTGCCAGCAGTTTACTAGCGGAGAAAAACAATGAGCAGTTCTTC
TRBD1 | TRBJ1-1 | NA | TRBV9 | CASSPTGAWYTEAFF | TGTGCCAGCAGCCCGACAGGGGCCTGGTACACTGAAGCTTTCTTT
NA | TRBJ2-5 | NA | TRBV10-1 | CASSESTGRQETQYF | TGCGCCAGCAGTGAGTCGACAGGACGTCAAGAGACCCAGTACTTC
NA | TRBJ1-3 | NA | TRBV11-2 | CASRPVTPSGNTIYF | TGTGCCAGCAGACCAGTTACCCCCTCTGGAAACACCATATATTTT
NA | TRBJ2-2 | NA | TRBV5-6 | CASSCGTEYTGELFF | TGTGCCAGCAGCTGCGGGACAGAATACACCGGGGAGCTGTTTTTT
NA | TRBJ2-2 | NA | TRBV2 | CASTGTGSGELFF | TGTGCCAGCACTGGAACAGGGTCCGGGGAGCTGTTTTTT
NA | TRBJ1-6 | NA | TRBV5-4 | CASSYGTQSSPLHF | TGTGCCAGCAGCTACGGGACACAGTCTTCACCCCTCCACTTT
TRBD1 | TRBJ2-7 | NA | TRBV13 | CASSPRDRPYEQYF | TGTGCCAGCAGCCCCCGGGACAGACCCTACGAGCAGTACTTC
TRBD1 | TRBJ1-2 | NA | TRBV24-1 | CATSDLQGGGYTF | TGTGCCACCAGCGACTTACAGGGGGGAGGCTACACCTTC
NA | TRBJ2-7 | NA | TRBV6-5 | CASTGPNDYEQYF | TGTGCCAGCACGGGTCCGAACGACTACGAGCAGTACTTC
NA | TRBJ1-6 | NA | TRBV5-6 | CASSLGGRWDSPLHF | TGTGCCAGCAGCTTGGGGGGCAGGTGGGATTCACCCCTCCACTTT
NA | TRBJ1-5 | once | TRBV27 | CASSPGHTNQPQHF | TGTGCCAGCAGTCCAGGACATACGAATCAGCCCCAGCATTTT
TRBD2 | TRBJ2-1 | NA | TRBV5-1 | CASSLGLAGVSYNEQFF | TGCGCCAGCAGCTTGGGGCTAGCGGGGGTTTCCTACAATGAGCAGTTCTTC
TRBD1 | TRBJ2-6 | NA | TRBV4-1 | CASSLRGRARANVLTF | TGCGCCAGCAGCCTCAGGGGGCGCGCTAGGGCCAACGTCCTGACTTTC